Listed below are T cell receptor beta chains from one sample, sequenced in a study of Ad26.COV2.S vaccination and SARS-CoV-2 variants. The method was immunoSEQ multiplex PCR; TCRdb's version includes in-frame clones alone and lacks a portion of them. The sample holds more than 300,000 clones, more than 70% seen once. Sequenced material: peripheral blood, taken in a trial of Ad26.COV2.S vaccine versus placebo. These receptors all stem from a person aged 18-65 years who received the Ad26.COV2.S COVID-19 vaccine or a placebo. CDR3s include the opening cysteine and the closing phenylalanine or tryptophan. The order of the fields is CDR3 protein, V gene, J gene, CDR3 length.

CAISTGTGSRGNTIYF	TRBV10-3	TRBJ1-3	16
CASSQDGVGGDQPQHF	TRBV4-1	TRBJ1-5	16
CASSFVGTSGYNEQFF	TRBV7-2	TRBJ2-1	16
CASSQDGQHGETQYF	TRBV4-2	TRBJ2-5	15
CASSLGSLTRDEQYF	TRBV5-4	TRBJ2-7	15
CASSPNGQHYEQYF	TRBV18	TRBJ2-7	14
CAISPTGEGYGYTF	TRBV10-3	TRBJ1-2	14
CASSLGTGGSSSYEQYF	TRBV7-6	TRBJ2-7	17
CAWSSGNHYGYTF	TRBV30	TRBJ1-2	13
CASSVGEPSSYNSPLHF	TRBV9	TRBJ1-6	17
CASSLAGSGYPSQETQYF	TRBV5-1	TRBJ2-5	18
CASSISNRNTIYF	TRBV19	TRBJ1-3	13
CASSPYRGLLTEAFF	TRBV3-1/TRBV3-2	TRBJ1-1	15
CASSERAAYGYTF	TRBV6-1	TRBJ1-2	13
CASSRLVGTEAFF	TRBV4-3	TRBJ1-1	13
CASSYSNRGTEAFF	TRBV6-6	TRBJ1-1	14
CSVRDGYNEQFF	TRBV29-1	TRBJ2-1	12
CASGRGGRRETQYF	TRBV6-5	TRBJ2-5	14
CASSTQGFTYEQYF	TRBV11-2	TRBJ2-7	14
CASSYPRSGGTDTQYF	TRBV6-2/TRBV6-3	TRBJ2-3	16
CASSLVYAGELFF	TRBV12-3/TRBV12-4	TRBJ2-2	13
CATSREGRNTGELFF	TRBV15	TRBJ2-2	15
CASSIGTKNTGELFF	TRBV11-2	TRBJ2-2	15
CASSLPGQKNIQYF	TRBV7-2	TRBJ2-4	14
CASSVGGLNSPLHF	TRBV9	TRBJ1-6	14
CASSFTGTGGDEQYF	TRBV6-5	TRBJ2-7	15
CASSSPPGAWQFF	TRBV11-2	TRBJ2-1	13
CASSPGVGYTF	TRBV6-5	TRBJ1-2	11
CASSPLGQNYGYTF	TRBV4-3	TRBJ1-2	14
CASSQQGRYGYTF	TRBV6-2/TRBV6-3	TRBJ1-2	13
CASSESGGYQPQHF	TRBV6-1	TRBJ1-5	14
CAWGTSSTGFGWDNSPLHF	TRBV30	TRBJ1-6	19
CASSSLGALNTEAFF	TRBV11-2	TRBJ1-1	15
CASSQEGRGSGSYEQYF	TRBV3-1/TRBV3-2	TRBJ2-7	17
CASSYNDRDMNTEAFF	TRBV6-2/TRBV6-3	TRBJ1-1	16
CASSLNRGSYEQYF	TRBV7-9	TRBJ2-7	14
CASSLIRSGNTIYF	TRBV7-2	TRBJ1-3	14
CSAAQGKVGYTF	TRBV29-1	TRBJ1-2	12
CASTPTGSHYGYTF	TRBV19	TRBJ1-2	14
CASSPEGVGQTYEQYF	TRBV5-4	TRBJ2-7	16
CSASARGDRANYGYTF	TRBV20-1	TRBJ1-2	16
CASRPGPNYGYTF	TRBV11-2	TRBJ1-2	13
CAVKDRANTGELFF	TRBV19	TRBJ2-2	14
CASSFMPGTGANVLTF	TRBV7-2	TRBJ2-6	16
CAISAGQDYGYTF	TRBV10-3	TRBJ1-2	13